This TCR beta chain was recorded in a study of T cell responses to AZD1222 COVID-19 vaccine. Study-level findings and limits: There were mostly white British donors and more females than males, and clonal diversity was possibly underestimated. Reports say nearly half of spike-specific TCRs go after unmutated variant regions. It was only after the peak T cell response that any repertoires were sampled.

In germline, CDR1 is GTSNPN, CDR2 SVGIG (reference sequence). The CDR3 covers 14 residues. V was clipped by 8 bases and J by 7 bases; unmatched bases: 15. Sequenced by immunoSEQ multiplex PCR; TCRdb stores in-frame clones only, minus some. This sample has 150,000 or so clones; 85% to 95% occur once, and the top ten carry about 2.5%. Notes on this clone: Antigen: not known.

This rearrangement joins TRBV30 to TRBJ2-7; 9 bases are shared with TRBD2. The clonotype originates from an adult in good health. Sequenced here: peripheral blood, sampled on day 0 of AZD1222 vaccination. The CDR3 region has the DNA TGTGCCCACTGGACAAGCGGGGGGTCGGGGGAGCAGTACTTC. As protein: CAHWTSGGSGEQYF.